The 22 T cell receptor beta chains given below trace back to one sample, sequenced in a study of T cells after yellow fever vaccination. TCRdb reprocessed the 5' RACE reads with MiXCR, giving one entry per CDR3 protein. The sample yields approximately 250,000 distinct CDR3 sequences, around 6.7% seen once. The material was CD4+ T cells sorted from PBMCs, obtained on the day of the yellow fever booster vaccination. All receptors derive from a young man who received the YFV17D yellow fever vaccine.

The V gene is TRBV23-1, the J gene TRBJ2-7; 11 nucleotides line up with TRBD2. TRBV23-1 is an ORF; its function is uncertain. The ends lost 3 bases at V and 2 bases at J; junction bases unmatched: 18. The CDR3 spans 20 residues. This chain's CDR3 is CASSHKGTSGGWEPAYEQYF. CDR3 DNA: TGCGCCAGCAGTCATAAAGGGACTAGCGGAGGGTGGGAACCCGCCTACGAGCAGTACTTC.

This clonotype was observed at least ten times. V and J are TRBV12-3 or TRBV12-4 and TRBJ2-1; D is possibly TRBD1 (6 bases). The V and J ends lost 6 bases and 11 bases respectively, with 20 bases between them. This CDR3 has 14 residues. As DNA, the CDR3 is TGTGCCAGCAGCCCCCAGGGGCTGAGCAGGAAGCAGTTCTTC. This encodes CASSPQGLSRKQFF.

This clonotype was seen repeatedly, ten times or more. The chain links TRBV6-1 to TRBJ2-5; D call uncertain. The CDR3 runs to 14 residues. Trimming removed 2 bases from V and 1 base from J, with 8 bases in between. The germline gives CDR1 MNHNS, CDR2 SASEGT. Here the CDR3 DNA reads TGTGCCAGCAGTGAATCCGGCGGCCAAGAGACCCAGTACTTC. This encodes CASSESGGQETQYF.

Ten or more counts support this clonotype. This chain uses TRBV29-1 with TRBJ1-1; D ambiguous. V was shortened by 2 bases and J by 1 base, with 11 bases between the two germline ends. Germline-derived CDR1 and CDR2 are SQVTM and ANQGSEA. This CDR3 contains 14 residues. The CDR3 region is CSVESGRQNTEAFF. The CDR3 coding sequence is TGCAGCGTTGAATCGGGCAGACAGAACACTGAAGCTTTCTTT.

The CDR3: CASSEGDETQYF. In DNA, the CDR3 is TGTGCCAGCAGTGAAGGGGACGAGACCCAGTACTTC. This chain links TRBV6-1 with TRBJ2-5; D possibly uses TRBD1 or TRBD2 (5 bases each). Germline V gene sequence: CDR1 MNHNS, CDR2 SASEGT. The CDR3 has 12 amino acids. Trimming removed 1 base at V and 5 bases at J, with 5 bases between.

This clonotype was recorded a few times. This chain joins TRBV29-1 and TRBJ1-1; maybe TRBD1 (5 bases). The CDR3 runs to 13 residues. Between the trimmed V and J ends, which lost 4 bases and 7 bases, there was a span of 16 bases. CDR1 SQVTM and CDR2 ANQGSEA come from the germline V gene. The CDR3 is CSVGGDAALEAFF. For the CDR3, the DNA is TGCAGCGTTGGAGGGGACGCCGCTCTTGAAGCTTTCTTT.

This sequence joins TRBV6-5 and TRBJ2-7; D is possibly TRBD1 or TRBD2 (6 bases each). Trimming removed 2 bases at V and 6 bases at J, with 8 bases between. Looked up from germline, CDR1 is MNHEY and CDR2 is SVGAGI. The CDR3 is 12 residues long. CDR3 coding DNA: TGTGCCAGCAGTTACAAGGGGGGCGAGCAGTACTTC. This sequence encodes CASSYKGGEQYF.

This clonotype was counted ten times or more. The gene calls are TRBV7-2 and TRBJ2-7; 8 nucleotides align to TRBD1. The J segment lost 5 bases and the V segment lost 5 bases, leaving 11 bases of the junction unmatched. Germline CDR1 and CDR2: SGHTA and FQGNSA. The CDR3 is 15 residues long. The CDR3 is CASSRMSGGPHEQYF. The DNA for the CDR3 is TGTGCCAGCAGCCGAATGTCAGGGGGCCCCCACGAGCAGTACTTC. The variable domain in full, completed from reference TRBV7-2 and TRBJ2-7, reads GAGVSQSPSNKVTEKGKDVELRCDPISGHTALYWYRQSLGQGLEFLIYFQGNSAPDKSGLPSDRFSAERTGGSVSTLTIQRTQQEDSAVYLCASSRMSGGPHEQYFGPGTRLTVT.

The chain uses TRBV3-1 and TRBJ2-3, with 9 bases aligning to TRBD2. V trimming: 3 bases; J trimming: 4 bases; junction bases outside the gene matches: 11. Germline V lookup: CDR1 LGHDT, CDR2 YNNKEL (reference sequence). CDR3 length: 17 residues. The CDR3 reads CASSQARRAGGPDTQYF. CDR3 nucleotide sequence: TGTGCCAGCAGCCAGGCGCGGCGTGCGGGAGGGCCAGATACGCAGTATTTT.

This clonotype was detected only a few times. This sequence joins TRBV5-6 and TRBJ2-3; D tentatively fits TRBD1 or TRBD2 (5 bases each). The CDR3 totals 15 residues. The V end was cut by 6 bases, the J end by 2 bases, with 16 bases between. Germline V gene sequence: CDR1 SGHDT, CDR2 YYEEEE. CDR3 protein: CASTPGGRLTDTQYF. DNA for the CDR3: TGTGCCAGCACCCCTGGGGGTCGCCTCACAGATACGCAGTATTTT.

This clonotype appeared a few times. CDR3 region: CASSFRGGGGQETQYF. The DNA of the CDR3 is TGTGCCAGCAGCTTCCGAGGGGGTGGGGGCCAAGAGACCCAGTACTTC. The genes are TRBV7-6 and TRBJ2-5; the D gene is possibly TRBD1 (6 bases). CDR1 SGHVS and CDR2 FNYEAQ come from the germline V gene. CDR3 length equals 16 residues. Trimming pared 3 bases from V and 1 base from J, leaving 15 bases between. Filled out from reference TRBV7-6 and TRBJ2-5, the complete variable domain reads GAGVSQSPRYKVTKRGQDVALRCDPISGHVSLYWYRQALGQGPEFLTYFNYEAQQDKSGLPNDRFSAERPEGSISTLTIQRTEQRDSAMYRCASSFRGGGGQETQYFGPGTRLLVL.

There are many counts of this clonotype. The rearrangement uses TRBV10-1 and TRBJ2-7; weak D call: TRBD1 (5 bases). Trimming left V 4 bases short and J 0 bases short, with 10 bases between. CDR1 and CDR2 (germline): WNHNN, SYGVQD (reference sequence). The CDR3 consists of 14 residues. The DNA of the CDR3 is TGCGCCAGCAGTGTGGACATATCCTCCTACGAGCAGTACTTC. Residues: CASSVDISSYEQYF.

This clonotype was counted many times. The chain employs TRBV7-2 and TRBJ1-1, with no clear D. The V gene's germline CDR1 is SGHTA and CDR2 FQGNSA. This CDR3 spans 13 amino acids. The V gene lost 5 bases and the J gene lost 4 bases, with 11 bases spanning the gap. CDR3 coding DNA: TGTGCCAGCAGCCTCGGGTACGGCACTGAAGCTTTCTTT. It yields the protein CASSLGYGTEAFF.

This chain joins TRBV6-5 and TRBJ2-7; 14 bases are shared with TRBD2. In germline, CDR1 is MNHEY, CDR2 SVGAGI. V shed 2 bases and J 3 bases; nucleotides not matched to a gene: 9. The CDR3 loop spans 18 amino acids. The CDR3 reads CASSYAPGLAGAVYEQYF. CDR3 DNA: TGTGCCAGCAGTTACGCCCCGGGACTAGCGGGAGCTGTCTACGAGCAGTACTTC.

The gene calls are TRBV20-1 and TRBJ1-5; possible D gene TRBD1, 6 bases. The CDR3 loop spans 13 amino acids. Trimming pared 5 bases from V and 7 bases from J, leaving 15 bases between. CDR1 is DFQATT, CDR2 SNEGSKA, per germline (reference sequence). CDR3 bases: TGCAGTGCTCTCGACGGTAGGGGGCAGCCCCAGCATTTT. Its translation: CSALDGRGQPQHF.

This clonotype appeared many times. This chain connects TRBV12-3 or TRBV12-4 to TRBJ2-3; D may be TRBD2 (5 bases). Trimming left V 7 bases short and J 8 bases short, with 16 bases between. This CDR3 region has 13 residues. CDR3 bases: TGTGCCAGCACGGACGGGATAGTGGGTACGCAGTATTTT. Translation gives CASTDGIVGTQYF.

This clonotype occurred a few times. The chain's CDR3 is CASSPLNRDSYNEQFF. Here the CDR3 DNA reads TGCGCCAGCAGCCCGCTTAACAGAGACTCCTACAATGAGCAGTTCTTC. This rearrangement joins TRBV5-1 to TRBJ2-1, with no clear D. V lost 4 bases to trimming and J lost 0 bases, with 14 bases between them. The CDR3 has 16 residues. The germline gives CDR1 SGHRS, CDR2 YFSETQ.

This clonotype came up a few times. CDR3 nucleotides: TGTGCCAGCAGCTTAGAAGCCCCCCGTCTAGCTAAGCCCCAGCATTTT. This codes for CASSLEAPRLAKPQHF. The chain carries TRBV7-2 and TRBJ1-5; D is unresolved. Germline V gene lookup returns CDR1 SGHTA and CDR2 FQGNSA. The CDR3 is made up of 16 amino acids. Deletions cut 1 base from V and 8 bases from J, with 18 bases between.

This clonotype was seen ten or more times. CDR3 in amino acids: CATSRDAAGGPLDTQYF. CDR3 nucleotides: TGTGCCACCAGCAGAGATGCGGCGGGAGGGCCATTAGATACGCAGTATTTT. This chain uses TRBV15 with TRBJ2-3, with TRBD2 matching 9 bases. With 0 bases clipped from V and 5 bases from J, the junction kept 9 bases outside the gene matches. This CDR3 has 17 residues. Germline assignment: CDR1 LNHNV and CDR2 YYDKDF (reference sequence).

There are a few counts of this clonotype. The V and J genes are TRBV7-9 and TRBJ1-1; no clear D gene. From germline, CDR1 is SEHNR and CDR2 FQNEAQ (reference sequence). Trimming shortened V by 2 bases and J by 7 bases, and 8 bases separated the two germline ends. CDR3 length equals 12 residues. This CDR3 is CASSLSRSEAFF. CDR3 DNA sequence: TGTGCCAGCAGCTTAAGTAGGAGTGAAGCTTTCTTT.

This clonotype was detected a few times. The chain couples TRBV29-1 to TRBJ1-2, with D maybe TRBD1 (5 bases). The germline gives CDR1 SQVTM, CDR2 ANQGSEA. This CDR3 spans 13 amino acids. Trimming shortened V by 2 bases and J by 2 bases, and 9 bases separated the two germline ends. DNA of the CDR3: TGCAGCGTTGAACGGGGACCCAACTATGGCTACACCTTC. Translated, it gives CSVERGPNYGYTF.

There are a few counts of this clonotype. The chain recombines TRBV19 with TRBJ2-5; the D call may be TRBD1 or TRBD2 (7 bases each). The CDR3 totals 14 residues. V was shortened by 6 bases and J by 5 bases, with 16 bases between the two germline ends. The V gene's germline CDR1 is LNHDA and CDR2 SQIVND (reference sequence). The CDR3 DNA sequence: TGTGCCAGTAGCAAAAGACAGGGAGGGGAGACCCAGTACTTC. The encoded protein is CASSKRQGGETQYF. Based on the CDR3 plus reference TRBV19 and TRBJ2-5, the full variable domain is DGGITQSPKYLFRKEGQNVTLSCEQNLNHDAMYWYRQDPGQGLRLIYYSQIVNDFQKGDIAEGYSVSREKKESFPLTVTSAQKNPTAFYLCASSKRQGGETQYFGPGTRLLVL.